The 12 T cell receptor beta chains below were found in one sample sequenced in a study of graft-versus-host responses after intestinal transplantation. Their target antigens are unknown. The table came from immunoSEQ multiplex PCR; TCRdb's copy has only in-frame clones and leaves some out. The sample carries more than 100,000 clones, around 95% recorded once. Source: unstimulated CD8+ T cells sorted from spleen or lymph node cells, taken before intestinal transplant. The receptors come from a human donor who received an intestinal transplant.

The chain links TRBV27 to TRBJ2-1; D unresolved. CDR3 length: 15 amino acids. Germline assignment: CDR1 MNHEY and CDR2 SMNVEV (reference sequence). With 4 bases removed from V and 0 bases from J, the gap between germline ends came to 10 bases. The CDR3 coding sequence is TGTGCCAGCAGTTCAGGCGACCTCTCCTACAATGAGCAGTTCTTC. Residues: CASSSGDLSYNEQFF.

The genes are TRBV27 and TRBJ2-7; TRBD1 matches 9 bases. The junction had 7 bases not matched to a gene; V was cut back by 5 bases and J by 5 bases. CDR3 length: 14 residues. Germline CDR1 is MNHEY and CDR2 is SMNVEV (reference sequence). CDR3 nucleotide sequence: TGTGCCAGCAGTAAGGGGACAGGGTTGCACGAGCAGTACTTC. Protein sequence: CASSKGTGLHEQYF.

This clone has only a few counts. The genes are TRBV5-3 and TRBJ1-5; TRBD1 matches 9 bases. TRBV5-3 is marked as an open reading frame, function uncertain. CDR3 length: 14 amino acids. Trimming took 5 bases from V and 5 from J; bases not matched to a gene: 5. CDR3 nucleotide sequence: TGTGCCAGAAGGACGGGACAGGGTTATCAGCCCCAGCATTTT. It yields the protein CARRTGQGYQPQHF.

The chain employs TRBV7-9 and TRBJ2-1; 8 nucleotides line up with TRBD1. V dropped 4 bases and J dropped 8; count of bases not matched to a gene: 7. Germline CDR1 SEHNR, CDR2 FQNEAQ (reference sequence). This CDR3 contains 14 residues. CDR3: CASSSRDRGDEQFF. CDR3 DNA: TGTGCCAGCAGCTCCCGAGACAGGGGCGATGAGCAGTTCTTC. The full variable domain, in which reference TRBV7-9 and TRBJ2-1 provide the parts outside the CDR3, is DTGVSQNPRHKITKRGQNVTFRCDPISEHNRLYWYRQTLGQGPEFLTYFQNEAQLEKSRLLSDRFSAERPKGSFSTLEIQRTEQGDSAMYLCASSSRDRGDEQFFGPGTRLTVL.

The chain is built from TRBV5-1 and TRBJ2-7, with D possibly being TRBD2 (5 bases). Per the germline V gene, CDR1 is SGHRS and CDR2 is YFSETQ. V was clipped by 0 bases and J by 5 bases, with 9 bases between them. This CDR3 contains 13 residues. CDR3 sequence: CASSLGGRNEQYF. CDR3 DNA sequence: TGCGCCAGCAGCTTGGGAGGGAGAAACGAGCAGTACTTC.

The chain combines TRBV27 with TRBJ2-2; D may be TRBD1 (5 bases). V lost 8 bases and J 1 base, leaving 11 bases between the germline ends. The CDR3 totals 14 residues. CDR1 and CDR2 from the germline V gene are MNHEY and SMNVEV (reference sequence). The CDR3 loop is CASSSGQNTGELFF. The CDR3 nucleotides read TGTGCCAGCTCGTCCGGACAGAACACCGGGGAGCTGTTTTTT.

The chain couples TRBV6-5 to TRBJ2-3; unclear D gene. The ends were cut back, 0 bases at V and 0 bases at J, with 7 bases in the middle. The germline CDR1 and CDR2 sequences are MNHEY and SVGAGI. The length of the CDR3 is 15 residues. This chain's CDR3 is CASSYSPRSTDTQYF. CDR3 in DNA: TGTGCCAGCAGTTACTCACCCAGAAGCACAGATACGCAGTATTTT.

CDR3 sequence reads: CASSQDGQGTTLSYEQYF. The DNA of the CDR3 is TGCGCCAGCAGCCAAGATGGACAGGGGACAACCCTCTCCTACGAGCAGTACTTC. This sequence joins TRBV4-1 and TRBJ2-7, with TRBD1 matching 9 bases. Trimming took 0 bases from V and 0 from J; bases not matched to a gene: 9. CDR3 length equals 18 residues. CDR1 and CDR2 (germline): MGHRA, YSYEKL.

This chain joins TRBV28 and TRBJ2-4; 14 nucleotides align to TRBD2. The CDR3 loop spans 19 amino acids. Germline CDR1 is MDHEN and CDR2 is SYDVKM. V was pared by 6 bases and J by 8 bases, with 18 bases of the junction left unmatched. The CDR3 DNA sequence: TGTGCCAGCAGCCATGAGACTAGCGGGAGGGCCGAGGTCGGCGACATTCAGTACTTC. Translated: CASSHETSGRAEVGDIQYF. Drawing the rest from reference TRBV28 and TRBJ2-4, the complete variable domain is DVKVTQSSRYLVKRTGEKVFLECVQDMDHENMFWYRQDPGLGLRLIYFSYDVKMKEKGDIPEGYSVSREKKERFSLILESASTNQTSMYLCASSHETSGRAEVGDIQYFGAGTRLSVL.

The chain uses TRBV28 and TRBJ2-2; 7 nucleotides line up with TRBD2. CDR3 length: 14 residues. Trimming cost V 2 bases and J 3 bases; bases outside gene matches: 0. The germline CDR1 and CDR2 sequences are MDHEN and SYDVKM. CDR3 in amino acids: CASSLAGDTGELFF. As DNA, the CDR3 is TGTGCCAGCAGTTTAGCGGGAGACACCGGGGAGCTGTTTTTT.

The gene calls are TRBV28 and TRBJ1-1, with D perhaps TRBD1 (6 bases). From germline, CDR1 is MDHEN and CDR2 SYDVKM. The CDR3 runs 15 residues. The germline V and J ends were trimmed by 8 bases and 2 bases, with 18 bases remaining between them. In DNA form, the CDR3 reads TGTGCCAGCGGCCGCCCGGGGGGCACCAACACTGAAGCTTTCTTT. Protein product: CASGRPGGTNTEAFF.

CDR3 bases: TGTGCCAGCAGCTTTCACCTAGCGGGAGGGCCGAGTCCCTACGAGCAGTACTTC. Translated: CASSFHLAGGPSPYEQYF. The chain carries TRBV11-2 and TRBJ2-7; TRBD2 matches at 12 bases. CDR1 SGHAT and CDR2 FQNNGV come from the germline V gene. After removal of 3 bases from V and 2 bases from J, the junction contained 11 bases not matched to a gene. This CDR3 contains 18 residues. Based on the CDR3 plus reference TRBV11-2 and TRBJ2-7, the full variable domain is EAGVAQSPRYKIIEKRQSVAFWCNPISGHATLYWYQQILGQGPKLLIQFQNNGVVDDSQLPKDRFSAERLKGVDSTLKIQPAKLEDSAVYLCASSFHLAGGPSPYEQYFGPGTRLTVT.